The 5 T cell receptor beta chains listed next were all sequenced from one sample in a study of blood T cell repertoires in COVID-19 (dated by TCRdb to the early 2020s). The method behind the library was the immunoSEQ multiplex PCR assay. What TCRdb holds here is the immuneACCESS table cut down to in-frame rearrangements. Part of the clones is not present; checked against another copy, under half of the missing clones reflect an unresolved V gene, and the others are unexplained. In this sample the table shows 150,000 to 200,000 clones, approximately 93% of which occur a single time. The ten largest clones take up less than 2% of the sample. The specimen was peripheral blood. The receptors derive from a woman in her sixties or seventies with COVID-19, enrolled during active disease.

This clone occurred once. This chain links TRBV6-5 with TRBJ2-3; TRBD1 aligns across 10 bases. This CDR3 is built from 14 residues. Germline V gene sequence: CDR1 MNHEY, CDR2 SVGAGI. The V gene end was trimmed by 7 bases and the J gene end by 6 bases; junction bases not matched to a gene: 7. The CDR3 DNA sequence: TGTGCCAGCAAAGGGGACAGGGGATTGGATACGCAGTATTTT. Residues: CASKGDRGLDTQYF.

The chain employs TRBV7-9 and TRBJ1-1; D is ambiguous. Trimming stripped 5 bases from V and 5 bases from J, with 21 bases between. This CDR3 comprises 16 residues. Germline loops: CDR1 SEHNR, CDR2 FQNEAQ (reference sequence). The CDR3 region is CASSHEGGPRGTEAFF. CDR3 DNA: TGTGCCAGCAGCCACGAGGGAGGGCCGCGGGGAACTGAAGCTTTCTTT.

This chain joins TRBV4-3 and TRBJ1-2, with 10 nucleotides matching TRBD1. Germline V CDR1 and CDR2: LGHNA, YSLEER. The CDR3 is made up of 15 amino acids. V trimming: 4 bases; J trimming: 6 bases; junction bases outside the gene matches: 8. Here the CDR3 DNA reads TGCGCCAGCAGCCCCAGACAGGGGGCGGCGGATGGCTACACCTTC. As protein: CASSPRQGAADGYTF.

V and J are TRBV30 and TRBJ1-1; 9 bases agree with TRBD1. Germline CDR1 reads GTSNPN; CDR2 reads SVGIG (reference sequence). J gave up 11 bases and V 4 bases, and 8 bases lay outside the gene matches. The CDR3 loop spans 12 amino acids. The CDR3 DNA reads as TGTGCCTGGAACACAGGGGGCTTGTTGGCTTTCTTT. Protein: CAWNTGGLLAFF.

The chain combines TRBV7-3 with TRBJ1-1; 7 bases agree with TRBD1. V was clipped by 5 bases and J by 6 bases; unmatched bases: 9. The germline V gene encodes CDR1 SGHTA and CDR2 FQGTGA. The CDR3 sequence is 14 residues long. CDR3 nucleotides: TGTGCCAGCAGCGCTACAGGGGTGCAGGCTGAAGCTTTCTTT. This translates into CASSATGVQAEAFF.